This T cell receptor (beta chain) was sequenced during a study of blood T cell repertoires in COVID-19. Deletions cut 0 bases from V and 1 base from J, with 13 bases between. This CDR3 has 17 residues. Germline V lookup: CDR1 MGHDK, CDR2 SYGVNS. In the authors' workflow: Counts of nucleated cells, estimated from reference gene primer amplification, were obtained. Data came from immunoSEQ multiplex PCR; TCRdb stores just in-frame clones and leaves some out. That table gives V, J and clone size, and the DNA gave D and trimming. The sample lists fewer than 350,000 clones, 70% to 90% occurring once. The sample comprised peripheral blood. V is TRBV25-1 and J is TRBJ2-1; perhaps TRBD2 as D (6 bases). This TCR was recovered from a human donor in a cohort sampled during active COVID-19. This CDR3 is CASSEYRLGGSYNEQFF. The CDR3 DNA reads TGTGCCAGCAGTGAATATAGGCTCGGGGGTTCCTACAATGAGCAGTTCTTC.